The 26 T cell receptor beta chains in this list originate from one sample, sequenced in a study of blood T cell repertoires in COVID-19. Data came from immunoSEQ multiplex PCR; TCRdb stores just in-frame clones and leaves some out. The sample records fewer than 200,000 clones, about 88% being singletons. Sequenced: PBMCs or T cells enriched from blood (not recorded which). These receptors were obtained from a woman between 18 and 29 years old who had recovered from COVID-19.

As regards this clone: At one end, the junction sequence differs from germline, possibly due to a read error. The CDR3 sequence: CASSLLNSGELFF. The CDR3 DNA is TGTGCCAGCAGCTTATTGAACTCCGGGGAGCTGTTTTTT. This chain uses TRBV7-6 with TRBJ2-2; no clear D gene. The germline gives CDR1 SGHVS, CDR2 FNYEAQ. CDR3 size: 13 residues.

This chain links TRBV4-1 with TRBJ2-3; 12 nucleotides line up with TRBD1. Trimming took 3 bases from V and 3 from J; bases not matched to a gene: 7. In germline, CDR1 is MGHRA, CDR2 YSYEKL. The CDR3 sequence is 17 residues long. The CDR3 protein is CASSHTRDRGPTDTQYF. CDR3 nucleotides: TGCGCCAGCAGCCACACGAGGGACAGGGGGCCGACAGATACGCAGTATTTT.

The DNA of the CDR3 is TGTGCCAGCAGTCCGGGGGACAGAGACTCTGGGGCCAACGTCCTGACTTTC. Its protein is CASSPGDRDSGANVLTF. This chain connects TRBV28 to TRBJ2-6, with D possibly being TRBD1 (7 bases). V was trimmed by 5 bases and J by 0 bases, leaving 14 bases between them. Germline-derived CDR1 and CDR2 are MDHEN and SYDVKM. The CDR3 is made up of 17 amino acids.

The CDR3 region has the DNA TGTGCCAGTAATTTTGGGGCGGCAGGGGCAATCAAGCCCCAGCATTTT. It yields the protein CASNFGAAGAIKPQHF. This chain links TRBV19 with TRBJ1-5; the D gene is possibly TRBD1 (6 bases). CDR1 and CDR2 (germline): LNHDA, SQIVND (reference sequence). The CDR3 contains 16 residues. Between the trimmed V and J ends, which lost 7 bases and 8 bases, there was a span of 24 bases.

The table lists this clone with a few counts. The V and J genes are TRBV27 and TRBJ2-1; 7 positions agree with TRBD2. V was pared by 3 bases and J by 10 bases, with 12 bases of the junction left unmatched. Germline V gives CDR1 MNHEY, CDR2 SMNVEV (reference sequence). The CDR3 has 15 residues. In nucleotides, the CDR3 is TGTGCCAGCAGTTTGCTGAGCGGGGTAGGCTTCGAGCAGTTCTTC. Protein: CASSLLSGVGFEQFF.

V and J are TRBV7-2 and TRBJ1-2, with 9 nucleotides matching TRBD1. The germline gives CDR1 SGHTA, CDR2 FQGNSA. There are 17 residues in the CDR3. J was trimmed by 4 bases and V by 5 bases; bases with no gene match: 14. CDR3 in amino acids: CASSTRDREIQGYGYTF. In DNA, the CDR3 is TGTGCCAGCAGCACCCGGGACAGGGAGATTCAAGGCTATGGCTACACCTTC.

The rearrangement links TRBV13 to TRBJ1-1, with D perhaps TRBD1 (6 bases). Germline CDR1 and CDR2: PRHDT and FYEKMQ (reference sequence). The CDR3 sequence is 14 residues long. Trimming shortened V by 5 bases and J by 3 bases, and 13 bases separated the two germline ends. The CDR3 nucleotides read TGTGCCAGCAGCCAAGGGGGGGTGGACACTGAAGCTTTCTTT. This sequence encodes CASSQGGVDTEAFF.

This clone was counted a few times. This sequence joins TRBV28 and TRBJ1-6; TRBD1 is a possible D gene (6 bases). Between the trimmed V and J ends, which lost 10 bases and 10 bases, there was a span of 17 bases. The CDR3 is 13 residues long. Per the germline V gene, CDR1 is MDHEN and CDR2 is SYDVKM. CDR3 bases: TGTGCCACGCAAACAGGGTCAACCTCACCCCTCCACTTT. Translating gives CATQTGSTSPLHF.

Concerning this clone itself: The germline gene is not matched at one end of the junction; a read error may be the cause. The CDR3 sequence: CASSLRTGLGDEQFF. CDR3 bases: TGTGCTAGCAGCTTGCGGACAGGCCTGGGGGATGAGCAGTTCTTC. J is TRBJ2-1 and V is TRBV7-7; 7 bases are a match to TRBD1. The CDR3 totals 15 residues. Germline CDR1 reads SSHAT; CDR2 reads FNYEAQ (reference sequence).

The chain is built from TRBV21-1 and TRBJ2-3; TRBD2 is the table's D call, not checked against the DNA. TRBV21-1 is shown as a pseudogene. CDR3 length: 17 residues. The DNA for the CDR3 is TGTGCCAGCAGCAAAGGATCAGCGGGGGAGACCACAGATACGCAGTATTTT. It specifies CASSKGSAGETTDTQYF.

This chain connects TRBV18 to TRBJ1-1; 11 bases fit TRBD1. CDR3 length equals 15 residues. Germline lookup yields CDR1 KGHSH and CDR2 LQKENI. The ends lost 4 bases at V and 3 bases at J; junction bases unmatched: 4. The CDR3 bases are TGTGCCAGCTCACGACGGGACAGGGGGGACACTGAAGCTTTCTTT. Its translation: CASSRRDRGDTEAFF. The variable domain in full, with the rest retrieved from reference TRBV18 and TRBJ1-1, is NAGVMQNPRHLVRRRGQEARLRCSPMKGHSHVYWYRQLPEEGLKFMVYLQKENIIDESGMPKERFSAEFPKEGPSILRIQQVVRGDSAAYFCASSRRDRGDTEAFFGQGTRLTVV.

This sequence joins TRBV2 and TRBJ2-3; TRBD2 aligns across 7 bases. With V trimmed by 4 bases and J by 6 bases, 7 bases remained unmatched. CDR1 and CDR2 from the germline V gene are SNHLY and FYNNEI. The CDR3 spans 14 residues. The chain's CDR3 is CASSVLAGADTQYF. The CDR3 region has the DNA TGTGCCAGCAGTGTTCTGGCGGGAGCTGATACGCAGTATTTT.

The J gene is TRBJ2-3, the V gene TRBV7-2, with 10 bases identical to TRBD2. Trimming cost V 5 bases and J 6 bases; bases outside gene matches: 17. The CDR3 covers 18 residues. The germline V gene has CDR1 SGHTA and CDR2 FQGNSA. The CDR3: CASSEGSLAGDFVDTQYF. The CDR3 DNA follows: TGTGCCAGCAGCGAGGGATCCCTAGCGGGGGATTTTGTGGATACGCAGTATTTT.

The chain combines TRBV27 with TRBJ2-2, with D maybe TRBD1 (5 bases). The V end was cut by 3 bases, the J end by 0 bases, with 14 bases between. The CDR3 runs to 17 residues. Germline CDR1 reads MNHEY; CDR2 reads SMNVEV (reference sequence). In DNA form, the CDR3 reads TGTGCCAGCAGTTTTTTTCTAGGGGCCTCGAACACCGGGGAGCTGTTTTTT. Encoded protein: CASSFFLGASNTGELFF.

The V gene is TRBV9, the J gene TRBJ2-3; 8 nucleotides line up with TRBD2. This CDR3 has 16 residues. Per the germline V gene, CDR1 is SGDLS and CDR2 is YYNGEE. The V gene end was trimmed by 2 bases and the J gene end by 2 bases; junction bases not matched to a gene: 7. The CDR3 protein is CASSVVSGGPTDTQYF. DNA for the CDR3: TGTGCCAGCAGCGTCGTGAGCGGGGGACCCACAGATACGCAGTATTTT.

The rearrangement links TRBV7-9 to TRBJ1-1; D remains ambiguous. CDR1 SEHNR and CDR2 FQNEAQ come from the germline V gene (reference sequence). There are 14 residues in the CDR3. The V and J ends lost 3 bases and 10 bases respectively, with 18 bases between them. The CDR3 loop is CASSFGVKAEGAFF. The CDR3 nucleotides are TGTGCCAGCAGCTTCGGGGTCAAAGCCGAGGGAGCTTTCTTT. Variable domain in full (rest from reference TRBV7-9 and TRBJ1-1): DTGVSQNPRHKITKRGQNVTFRCDPISEHNRLYWYRQTLGQGPEFLTYFQNEAQLEKSRLLSDRFSAERPKGSFSTLEIQRTEQGDSAMYLCASSFGVKAEGAFFGQGTRLTVV.

The CDR3 protein is CASSVVGQGAFDQPQHF. Here the CDR3 DNA reads TGTGCCAGTAGTGTGGTGGGACAGGGGGCGTTCGATCAGCCCCAGCATTTT. V and J are TRBV19 and TRBJ1-5; 12 positions agree with TRBD1. Germline V lookup: CDR1 LNHDA, CDR2 SQIVND (reference sequence). This CDR3 has 17 residues. V was pared by 5 bases and J by 5 bases, with 10 bases of the junction left unmatched.

The V call is TRBV27, the J call TRBJ2-7, with D possibly TRBD2 on 5 matching bases. V lost 4 bases to trimming and J lost 2 bases, with 15 bases between them. This CDR3 has 15 amino acids. Germline V CDR1 and CDR2: MNHEY, SMNVEV (reference sequence). The DNA of the CDR3 is TGTGCCAGCAGTTGGGCTAGCCCTGAAACCTACGAGCAGTACTTC. Its translation is CASSWASPETYEQYF.

The V gene is TRBV5-4, the J gene TRBJ2-3, with TRBD1 matching over 10 bases. Losses at the gene ends were 4 bases for V and 2 bases for J; bases not matched to a gene: 4. Germline values: CDR1 SGHNT, CDR2 YYREEE (reference sequence). This CDR3 comprises 15 residues. The CDR3 DNA reads as TGTGCCAGCAGCCCGGACAGGGGGATCACAGATACGCAGTATTTT. Translated, it gives CASSPDRGITDTQYF.

V usage is TRBV5-8 and J usage is TRBJ1-6, with 7 bases that match TRBD1. Trimming cost V 4 bases and J 8 bases; bases outside gene matches: 15. The CDR3 is made up of 17 amino acids. Looked up from germline, CDR1 is SGHTS and CDR2 is YDEGEE. The CDR3 spells CASSRAGTAVRDSPLHF. CDR3 in DNA: TGTGCCAGCAGCCGAGCCGGGACAGCGGTGCGTGATTCACCCCTCCACTTT.

This clone was observed a single time. This chain uses TRBV5-6 with TRBJ2-7; weak D call: TRBD1 (6 bases). V lost 2 bases and J lost 9, with 9 bases in between. This CDR3 contains 11 residues. From germline, CDR1 is SGHDT and CDR2 YYEEEE. CDR3 in DNA: TGTGCCAGCAGCTTACAGGGTTCGCAGTACTTC. It yields the protein CASSLQGSQYF.

The V and J genes are TRBV5-1 and TRBJ1-2; TRBD1 might be the D (6 bases). This CDR3 is built from 16 residues. The germline V gene has CDR1 SGHRS and CDR2 YFSETQ. The germline V and J ends were trimmed by 0 bases and 4 bases, with 16 bases remaining between them. This CDR3 reads CASSLGTVGLPYGYTF. The CDR3 DNA sequence: TGCGCCAGCAGCTTGGGGACAGTAGGTTTACCCTATGGCTACACCTTC.

The chain uses TRBV19 and TRBJ2-6, with TRBD2 matching 10 bases. The CDR3 length is 17 residues. The trim removed 9 bases at V and 4 bases at J, leaving 12 bases unmatched. Germline CDR1 LNHDA, CDR2 SQIVND (reference sequence). For the CDR3, the DNA is TGTGCCAGGCCCGGAGCGGGGGGGTTCGTGGGGGCCAACGTCCTGACTTTC. Its translation is CARPGAGGFVGANVLTF.

V usage is TRBV19 and J usage is TRBJ1-3; 7 nucleotides align to TRBD1. With V trimmed by 7 bases and J by 0 bases, 6 bases remained unmatched. In germline, CDR1 is LNHDA, CDR2 SQIVND (reference sequence). This CDR3 region has 15 residues. Written as DNA, the CDR3 is TGTGCCAGTATGCCGGGACAGAGCTCTGGAAACACCATATATTTT. It codes for CASMPGQSSGNTIYF.

The chain couples TRBV6-5 to TRBJ1-1; unclear D gene. Germline CDR1 and CDR2: MNHEY and SVGAGI. The ends were cut back, 7 bases at V and 1 base at J, with 10 bases in the middle. The CDR3 totals 13 residues. The CDR3 DNA reads TGTGCCAGCAAACGCACAAGGAACACTGAAGCTTTCTTT. Translating gives CASKRTRNTEAFF.

The CDR3 bases are TGCAGCGTTGAAGACAGGGGGGGAAACACCATATATTTT. Its translation is CSVEDRGGNTIYF. J is TRBJ1-3 and V is TRBV29-1; 7 bases are a match to TRBD1. This CDR3 comprises 13 residues. Germline-derived CDR1 and CDR2 are SQVTM and ANQGSEA. J gave up 4 bases and V 0 bases, and 0 bases lay outside the gene matches.